The 11 T cell receptor beta chains below all came from one sample that was sequenced in a study of cytomegalovirus exposure and HLA in healthy donors. Use of 60 Vbeta and 13 Jbeta primers characterized the PCR. Measured with immunoSEQ multiplex PCR; TCRdb has only the in-frame clones, and not every one. The data contain 130,000 or so clones, roughly four fifths of them singletons. The material sequenced was PBMCs. All receptors derive from a man between 40 and 49 years old in good health and CMV-seronegative.

The rearrangement links TRBV4-1 to TRBJ2-5; 9 nucleotides match TRBD2. J was trimmed by 7 bases and V by 4 bases; bases with no gene match: 13. The CDR3 contains 16 residues. Germline V CDR1 and CDR2: MGHRA, YSYEKL. CDR3 in DNA: TGCGCCAGCAGCCGGTTAAACGTTGGGCGGGAGGGGACCCAGTACTTC. The encoded protein is CASSRLNVGREGTQYF.

The chain is built from TRBV5-1 and TRBJ1-1; 9 nucleotides align to TRBD1. The V segment lost 6 bases and the J segment 5 bases; nucleotides outside the gene matches: 8. The CDR3 consists of 14 residues. The germline CDR1 and CDR2 sequences are SGHRS and YFSETQ. The CDR3 DNA is TGCGCCAGCACCAGACAGGGGGAGAATACTGAAGCTTTCTTT. Its translation: CASTRQGENTEAFF.

The genes are TRBV13 and TRBJ1-3; D possibly corresponds to TRBD1 (6 bases). The CDR3 totals 15 residues. Germline V gives CDR1 PRHDT, CDR2 FYEKMQ (reference sequence). V dropped 0 bases and J dropped 8 bases, with 14 bases sitting between them. This chain's CDR3 is CASSLGSNRAYTIYF. The CDR3 DNA follows: TGTGCCAGCAGCTTAGGTAGCAACAGGGCATACACCATATATTTT. The full variable domain, with the rest looked up from reference TRBV13 and TRBJ1-3, is AAGVIQSPRHLIKEKRETATLKCYPIPRHDTVYWYQQGPGQDPQFLISFYEKMQSDKGSIPDRFSAQQFSDYHSELNMSSLELGDSALYFCASSLGSNRAYTIYFGEGSWLTVV.

This rearrangement joins TRBV6-1 to TRBJ2-7, with 9 bases lining up with TRBD1. There are 13 residues in the CDR3. The ends lost 5 bases at V and 3 bases at J; junction bases unmatched: 2. The V gene's germline CDR1 is MNHNS and CDR2 SASEGT. Here the CDR3 DNA reads TGTGCCAGCAGTCAGGACAGGGGCTACGAGCAGTACTTC. This sequence encodes CASSQDRGYEQYF.

The chain employs TRBV5-1 and TRBJ1-6; 8 bases fit TRBD1. V was clipped by 3 bases and J by 8 bases; unmatched bases: 4. This CDR3 has 14 amino acids. Germline assignment: CDR1 SGHRS and CDR2 YFSETQ. The CDR3 DNA follows: TGCGCCAGCAGCTGGGACAGGAAGGATTCACCCCTCCACTTT. It codes for CASSWDRKDSPLHF.

The V gene is TRBV6-4, the J gene TRBJ2-3; D is unclear. The CDR3 totals 14 residues. In germline, CDR1 is MRHNA, CDR2 SNTAGT. V dropped 6 bases and J dropped 4 bases, with 14 bases sitting between them. The CDR3 spells CASSPAAYPDTQYF. In nucleotides, the CDR3 is TGTGCCAGCAGCCCCGCGGCCTATCCAGATACGCAGTATTTT.

The chain combines TRBV19 with TRBJ2-3; 7 bases are shared with TRBD2. The germline V gene has CDR1 LNHDA and CDR2 SQIVND (reference sequence). CDR3 size: 15 residues. Germline trimming cut 6 bases from V and 2 bases from J; bases unmatched to any gene: 8. Written as DNA, the CDR3 is TGTGCCAGTAGGGGGGGAGGGCCCATCACAGATACGCAGTATTTT. Amino acid sequence: CASRGGGPITDTQYF.

The chain couples TRBV18 to TRBJ2-2; 10 bases are a match to TRBD1. This CDR3 spans 15 amino acids. Germline assignment: CDR1 KGHSH and CDR2 LQKENI. The V gene end was trimmed by 6 bases and the J gene end by 4 bases; junction bases not matched to a gene: 5. CDR3 in amino acids: CASSRQGAVTGELFF. For the CDR3, the DNA is TGTGCCAGCTCCAGACAGGGGGCTGTCACCGGGGAGCTGTTTTTT.

Regarding this clone: A junction boundary mismatches the germline segment, possibly from a read error. The V and J genes are TRBV6-5 and TRBJ2-6; TRBD1 might be the D (5 bases). The V gene's germline CDR1 is MNHEY and CDR2 SVGAGI. The CDR3 consists of 15 residues. CDR3 amino acids: CASSYSVSGANGLTF. CDR3 coding DNA: TGTGCCAGCAGTTACTCAGTCTCTGGGGCCAACGGCCTGACTTTC.

V is TRBV5-1 and J is TRBJ2-7; D call uncertain. CDR1 SGHRS and CDR2 YFSETQ come from the germline V gene. With 0 bases removed from V and 4 bases from J, the gap between germline ends came to 11 bases. CDR3 length: 14 amino acids. This CDR3 reads CASSLDAHSYEQYF. DNA for the CDR3: TGCGCCAGCAGCTTGGATGCCCACAGTTACGAGCAGTACTTC.

The V and J genes are TRBV7-2 and TRBJ1-5, with D tentatively TRBD1 (5 bases). CDR3 length equals 14 residues. Germline V gives CDR1 SGHTA, CDR2 FQGNSA. V shed 5 bases and J shed 4 bases, with 12 bases lying between them. The CDR3 is CASSPGQGNQPQHF. The CDR3 nucleotides read TGTGCCAGCAGCCCCGGTCAGGGAAATCAGCCCCAGCATTTT.